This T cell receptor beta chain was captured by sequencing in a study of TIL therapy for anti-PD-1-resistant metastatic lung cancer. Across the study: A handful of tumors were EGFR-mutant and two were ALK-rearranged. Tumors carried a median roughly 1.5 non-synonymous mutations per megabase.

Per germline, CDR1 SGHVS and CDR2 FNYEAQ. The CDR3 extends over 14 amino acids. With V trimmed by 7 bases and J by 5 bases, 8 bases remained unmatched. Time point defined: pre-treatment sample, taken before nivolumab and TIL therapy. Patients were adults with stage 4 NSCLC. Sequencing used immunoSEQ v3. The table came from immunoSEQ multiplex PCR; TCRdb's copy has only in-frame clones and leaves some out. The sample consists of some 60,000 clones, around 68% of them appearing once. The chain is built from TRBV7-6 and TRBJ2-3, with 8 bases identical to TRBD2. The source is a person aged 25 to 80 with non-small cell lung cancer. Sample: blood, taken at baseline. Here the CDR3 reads CASTPRGAKDTQYF. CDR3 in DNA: TGTGCCAGCACCCCGCGGGGGGCAAAAGATACGCAGTATTTT.